The 16 T cell receptor beta chains in this list originate from one sample, sequenced in a study of tumor-infiltrating lymphocytes in primary liver carcinoma. The template, around 520 ng total RNA, yielded TCR beta cDNA made with a constant-region primer. Three-round nested multiplex PCR performed with slightly modified ARM-PCR produced the TCR beta libraries. Use of TRBV1-TRBV30 forward primers with a C-beta reverse primer characterized the first two PCR rounds, which lasted roughly 11 cycles each. MiXCR, run by TCRdb on the multiplex PCR reads, gives a single entry per CDR3 protein. This sample has about 48,000 distinct CDR3 sequences, with about 70% found just once. Co-extraction of RNA and DNA was performed on about 20-33 mg of unsorted bulk tissue. Sequenced sample: liver tumor tissue from sampling region 3. Subset reported: tumor region T3, left-lateral pole. The origin of the receptors is a man aged 35 to 55 with primary liver carcinoma and hepatitis B virus infection.

This clonotype appeared a single time. One end of the junction is discordant with germline, which a read error may explain. This chain links TRBV6-1 with TRBJ2-3; D may match TRBD1 or TRBD2 (5 bases each). The length of the CDR3 is 16 residues. Germline V CDR1 and CDR2: MNHNS, SASEGT. The CDR3 coding sequence is TGTGCTAGCAGTGTGCGACCGGGACCTGCTGAGGATACGCAGTATTTT. Residues: CASSVRPGPAEDTQYF.

Concerning this clonotype: The conserved closing phenylalanine or tryptophan is absent in this CDR3, likely reflecting a read error. Because the CDR3's place on the DNA is in doubt, the DNA is left out and the CDR3 is given as listed by TCRdb. The chain recombines TRBV12-3 or TRBV12-4 with TRBJ2-1; the DNA was not used to check the table's D call, TRBD2. Termini included, the CDR3 measures 17 amino acids. CDR3 loop: CASSLALERGGRNEQLS.

Comment on this clonotype: Germline and junction disagree at one end, which may indicate a read error. The gene calls are TRBV29-1 and TRBJ2-1, with TRBD1 matching over 11 bases. Germline values: CDR1 SQVTM, CDR2 ANQGSEA. The length of the CDR3 is 14 residues. CDR3 sequence reads: CSGLRGQGVDVRFF. The CDR3 DNA is TGTAGCGGATTGCGGGGACAGGGGGTGGATGTGCGGTTCTTC.

The V and J genes are TRBV12-3 or TRBV12-4 and TRBJ2-5; maybe TRBD2 (5 bases). V lost 5 bases, J lost 9 bases, and 10 bases lay in between. CDR3 length: 11 amino acids. The CDR3 spells CASSRQEAQYF. The CDR3 coding sequence is TGTGCCAGCAGTAGGCAGGAGGCCCAGTACTTC.

The CDR3 region has the DNA TGTGCCAGCAGCTCCGGCCGACAGGGCGCCGAAGCTTTCTTT. Encoded protein: CASSSGRQGAEAFF. This sequence joins TRBV6-6 and TRBJ1-1; 7 bases align to TRBD1. Germline V gene sequence: CDR1 MNHNY, CDR2 SVGAGI (reference sequence). The CDR3 contains 14 residues. The V and J ends lost 6 bases and 8 bases, in that order; junction bases with no gene match: 12.

The chain is built from TRBV20-1 and TRBJ2-7; D not certain. Germline CDR1 is DFQATT and CDR2 is SNEGSKA (reference sequence). The CDR3 is 11 amino acids. CDR3 coding DNA: TGCACTGCAGAACTACGGATGGAGCAGTACTTC. The encoded protein is CTAELRMEQYF.

V and J are TRBV6-2 or TRBV6-3 and TRBJ2-1; 8 nucleotides match TRBD2. The CDR3 loop spans 15 amino acids. Trimming cost V 5 bases and J 3 bases; bases outside gene matches: 6. Per germline, CDR1 MNHEY and CDR2 SVGEGT. The DNA of the CDR3 is TGTGCCAGCAGTATAGCTAGCGGGTGCTACAATGAGCAGTTCTTC. Its translation is CASSIASGCYNEQFF.

The chain has TRBV2 and TRBJ2-7; D uncertain. The CDR3 sequence is 11 residues long. Germline V gene sequence: CDR1 SNHLY, CDR2 FYNNEI. In DNA, the CDR3 is TGTGCAAGCAGAAGTTTTTACGAGCAGTACGTC. Translation gives CASRSFYEQYV.

With regard to this clonotype: The conserved closing phenylalanine or tryptophan is absent in this CDR3, likely reflecting a read error. The chain's CDR3 is CARRGSGELFI. The CDR3 DNA sequence: TGTGCCAGGCGGGGCAGCGGGGAGCTGTTTATT. J is TRBJ2-2 and V is TRBV6-6, with D tentatively TRBD2 (6 bases). There are 11 residues in the CDR3. Germline CDR1 is MNHNY and CDR2 is SVGAGI (reference sequence). V lost 9 bases to trimming and J lost 7 bases, with 9 bases between them.

This clonotype has ten or more counts. This chain links TRBV7-9 with TRBJ2-1; D remains unclear. The length of the CDR3 is 14 residues. Germline V gene sequence: CDR1 SEHNR, CDR2 FQNEAQ (reference sequence). V gave up 1 base and J gave up 2 bases, with 6 bases separating them. DNA for the CDR3: TGTGCCAGCAGCTTAGATCAAACCTACAATGAGCAGTTCTTC. It yields the protein CASSLDQTYNEQFF.

This clonotype was seen once. The junction does not match germline at one end; this may be a read error. The chain combines TRBV12-3 or TRBV12-4 with TRBJ2-2, with D possibly being TRBD2 (5 bases). The CDR3 spans 16 residues. The CDR3, as DNA: TGTGCCAGCAGTTTATGCCCAGCGTCCAACACCGGGGAGCTGCTTTTT. Its translation: CASSLCPASNTGELLF.

Turning to this clonotype: Germline and junction disagree at one end, which may indicate a read error. The gene calls are TRBV29-1 and TRBJ1-2, with 12 bases that match TRBD1. CDR1 SQVTM and CDR2 ANQGSEA come from the germline V gene. CDR3 length equals 15 residues. In DNA form, the CDR3 reads TGCAGCGTAGCCGGGACAGGGGGCACTGCCTATGGCTACACCTTT. Translating gives CSVAGTGGTAYGYTF.

Note on this clonotype: Lacking the conserved final phenylalanine or tryptophan, this CDR3 likely reflects a read error. V gene TRBV5-1 combines with J gene TRBJ1-5; 8 bases map to TRBD1. Trimming at V came to 0 bases and at J to 6 bases, leaving 5 bases not matched to a gene. This CDR3 spans 15 amino acids. CDR1 and CDR2 from the germline V gene are SGHRS and YFSETQ. DNA of the CDR3: TGCGCCAGCAGCTTGGATACAGGGGGAGGTCAGCCCCAGCATCTT. Translating gives CASSLDTGGGQPQHL.

About this clonotype itself: A read error is likely, as this CDR3 ends without the conserved phenylalanine or tryptophan. The chain has TRBV11-2 and TRBJ2-7, with TRBD1 matching over 9 bases. CDR3 length: 15 amino acids. Per the germline V gene, CDR1 is SGHAT and CDR2 is FQNNGV. The J segment lost 3 bases and the V segment lost 4 bases, leaving 7 bases of the junction unmatched. As DNA, the CDR3 is TGTGCCAGCAGCTCTACAGGGGGCCGGAGCTACGAGCAGTACCCC. Encoded protein: CASSSTGGRSYEQYP.

With respect to this clonotype: The junction and the germline gene differ at one end; a read error may be behind it. This chain connects TRBV7-8 to TRBJ2-7; D may be TRBD1 or TRBD2 (5 bases each). The germline CDR1 and CDR2 sequences are SGHVS and FQNEAQ. The CDR3 is 14 residues long. The CDR3 DNA reads as TGTGCCACCAGCTTAGTTACAGGAGGCTACGAGCAGTACTTC. This encodes CATSLVTGGYEQYF.

A word on this clonotype: The CDR3 carries no conserved terminal phenylalanine or tryptophan, so it likely arises from a read error. This chain joins TRBV11-2 and TRBJ2-5, with no clear D. The CDR3 covers 12 residues. Germline CDR1 SGHAT, CDR2 FQNNGV. CDR3 in amino acids: CANSLEEMAQYL. CDR3 DNA: TGTGCCAACAGCTTAGAGGAAATGGCCCAGTACCTC.